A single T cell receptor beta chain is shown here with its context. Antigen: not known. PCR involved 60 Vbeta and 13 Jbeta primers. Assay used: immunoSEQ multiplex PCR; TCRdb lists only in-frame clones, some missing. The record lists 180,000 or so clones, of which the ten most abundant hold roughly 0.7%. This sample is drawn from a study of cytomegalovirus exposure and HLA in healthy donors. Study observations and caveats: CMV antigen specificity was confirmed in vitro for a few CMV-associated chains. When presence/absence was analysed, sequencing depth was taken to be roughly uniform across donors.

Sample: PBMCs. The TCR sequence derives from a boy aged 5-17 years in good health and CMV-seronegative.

This chain's CDR3 is CASSLAGTETQYF. Here the CDR3 DNA reads TGTGCCAGCAGCTTGGCTGGTACTGAGACCCAGTACTTC. The rearrangement joins TRBV5-5 to TRBJ2-5, with unresolved D. The V and J ends lost 0 bases and 5 bases respectively, with 8 bases between them. CDR1 is SGHKS, CDR2 YYEKEE, per germline (reference sequence). The CDR3 runs to 13 residues.